This is a list of T cell receptor beta chains from one sample in a study of shared clonotypes between healthy human individuals. Using immunoSEQ multiplex PCR, the repertoire was profiled, and TCRdb retains in-frame clones only, with some absent. The repertoire holds about 520,000 clones, with roughly 80% as singletons. The sample was PBMCs. All receptors come from a woman aged 40 to 50 in good health. Some clones in this sample may be carry-over from other donors' samples. The CDR3 runs from the conserved cysteine through the conserved F or W. D genes are given only for firm matches. The listing skips clone size in some rows; elsewhere it reads once, few, many or a size class.

clone size: -; V gene: TRBV12-5; J gene: TRBJ1-1; D gene: -; CDR3 protein: CASGLVAGGLYTEAFF; CDR3 DNA: TGTGCTAGTGGTTTGGTCGCCGGGGGGTTGTACACTGAAGCTTTCTTT
clone size: -; V gene: TRBV4-3; J gene: TRBJ2-3; D gene: TRBD2; CDR3 protein: CASSRRGGPTDTQYF; CDR3 DNA: TGCGCCAGCAGCCGCCGGGGAGGGCCGACAGATACGCAGTATTTT
clone size: few; V gene: TRBV12-5; J gene: TRBJ2-2; D gene: TRBD2; CDR3 protein: CASGLAGGFTGELFF; CDR3 DNA: TGTGCTAGTGGTTTAGCGGGAGGGTTCACCGGGGAGCTGTTTTTT
clone size: -; V gene: TRBV11-2; J gene: TRBJ2-7; D gene: TRBD2; CDR3 protein: CASSTRLAGGHSYEQYF; CDR3 DNA: TGTGCCAGCAGCACGCGACTAGCGGGAGGGCACTCCTACGAGCAGTACTTC
clone size: -; V gene: TRBV30; J gene: TRBJ2-2; D gene: -; CDR3 protein: CAWSGGRTNTGELFF; CDR3 DNA: TGTGCCTGGAGTGGGGGGAGGACGAACACCGGGGAGCTGTTTTTT
clone size: -; V gene: TRBV19; J gene: TRBJ2-5; D gene: -; CDR3 protein: CASRGWGAETQYF; CDR3 DNA: TGTGCCAGTAGGGGATGGGGGGCGGAGACCCAGTACTTC
clone size: many; V gene: TRBV7-6; J gene: TRBJ2-5; D gene: TRBD2; CDR3 protein: CASSKGLAGGSQETQYF; CDR3 DNA: TGTGCCAGCAGCAAGGGACTAGCGGGAGGATCCCAAGAGACCCAGTACTTC
clone size: -; V gene: TRBV6-1; J gene: TRBJ1-3; D gene: -; CDR3 protein: CASSEGPGTLANTIYF; CDR3 DNA: TGTGCCAGCAGTGAGGGGCCCGGGACACTCGCAAACACCATATATTTT
clone size: -; V gene: TRBV27; J gene: TRBJ2-7; D gene: TRBD1; CDR3 protein: CASSLRGAPGQGRVGEQYF; CDR3 DNA: TGTGCCAGCAGTTTAAGAGGGGCCCCGGGACAGGGACGAGTCGGCGAGCAGTACTTC
clone size: -; V gene: TRBV27; J gene: TRBJ2-2; D gene: -; CDR3 protein: CASSLSGAGFGPGELFF; CDR3 DNA: TGTGCCAGCAGTTTATCGGGGGCGGGATTCGGACCCGGGGAGCTGTTTTTT
clone size: -; V gene: TRBV1; J gene: TRBJ2-1; D gene: -; CDR3 protein: CTSSGRRWDEQFF; CDR3 DNA: TGCACCAGCAGCGGACGACGTTGGGATGAGCAGTTCTTC
clone size: -; V gene: TRBV6-1; J gene: TRBJ2-5; D gene: TRBD2; CDR3 protein: CASSFTGTNQETQYF; CDR3 DNA: TGTGCCAGCAGTTTTACCGGGACTAACCAAGAGACCCAGTACTTC
clone size: -; V gene: TRBV2; J gene: TRBJ2-5; D gene: TRBD2; CDR3 protein: CASSEVSSGETQYF; CDR3 DNA: TGTGCCAGCAGTGAAGTATCTAGCGGAGAGACCCAGTACTTC
clone size: -; V gene: TRBV29-1; J gene: TRBJ2-2; D gene: TRBD1; CDR3 protein: CSHRDSGSTGELFF; CDR3 DNA: TGCAGCCACCGGGACAGTGGGTCCACCGGGGAGCTGTTTTTT
clone size: -; V gene: TRBV7-9; J gene: TRBJ1-4; D gene: TRBD1; CDR3 protein: CASSSQTGDEKLFF; CDR3 DNA: TGTGCCAGCAGTTCGCAGACAGGGGATGAAAAACTGTTTTTT
clone size: -; V gene: TRBV7-9; J gene: TRBJ1-1; D gene: -; CDR3 protein: CASSSTAGDTEAFF; CDR3 DNA: TGTGCCAGCAGCTCCACTGCTGGGGACACTGAAGCTTTCTTT
clone size: once; V gene: TRBV27; J gene: TRBJ2-3; D gene: -; CDR3 protein: CASSLGAGRTQYF; CDR3 DNA: TGTGCCAGCAGTTTAGGGGCAGGACGAACGCAGTATTTT
clone size: -; V gene: TRBV5-1; J gene: TRBJ2-7; D gene: -; CDR3 protein: CASSFESGDYEQYF; CDR3 DNA: TGCGCCAGCAGCTTTGAATCGGGGGACTACGAGCAGTACTTC
clone size: -; V gene: TRBV7-6; J gene: TRBJ2-2; D gene: TRBD2; CDR3 protein: CASSSAGGGTGELFF; CDR3 DNA: TGTGCCAGCAGCTCCGCCGGCGGGGGCACCGGGGAGCTGTTTTTT
clone size: -; V gene: TRBV30; J gene: TRBJ1-1; D gene: -; CDR3 protein: CAWSVLGVTEAFF; CDR3 DNA: TGTGCCTGGAGTGTTTTGGGGGTGACTGAAGCTTTCTTT
clone size: -; V gene: TRBV5-4; J gene: TRBJ2-3; D gene: TRBD2; CDR3 protein: CASRISGRTDTQYF; CDR3 DNA: TGTGCCAGCAGGATTAGCGGGAGGACAGATACGCAGTATTTT
clone size: -; V gene: TRBV12-5; J gene: TRBJ1-2; D gene: TRBD1; CDR3 protein: CASASGQGARWMGGYTF; CDR3 DNA: TGTGCTAGTGCGAGCGGACAGGGGGCGAGATGGATGGGAGGCTACACCTTC
clone size: -; V gene: TRBV18; J gene: TRBJ2-7; D gene: TRBD1; CDR3 protein: CASSPRTGITYEQYF; CDR3 DNA: TGTGCCAGCTCACCTAGGACAGGGATAACCTACGAGCAGTACTTC
clone size: -; V gene: TRBV7-6; J gene: TRBJ2-5; D gene: TRBD2; CDR3 protein: CASSPPSREGLFETQYF; CDR3 DNA: TGTGCCAGCAGCCCCCCTTCGCGGGAGGGCCTGTTCGAGACCCAGTACTTC
clone size: -; V gene: TRBV15; J gene: TRBJ1-1; D gene: -; CDR3 protein: CATSRDRRNTEAFF; CDR3 DNA: TGTGCCACCAGCAGAGATCGGCGGAACACTGAAGCTTTCTTT
clone size: -; V gene: TRBV18; J gene: TRBJ2-7; D gene: -; CDR3 protein: CASSPSQGSYEQYF; CDR3 DNA: TGTGCCAGCTCACCATCCCAGGGATCCTACGAGCAGTACTTC
clone size: -; V gene: TRBV10-3; J gene: TRBJ1-5; D gene: -; CDR3 protein: CAISESENYQPQHF; CDR3 DNA: TGTGCCATCAGTGAGTCAGAGAATTATCAGCCCCAGCATTTT
clone size: -; V gene: TRBV4-2; J gene: TRBJ2-1; D gene: TRBD1; CDR3 protein: CASSPAAGQGGNEQFF; CDR3 DNA: TGTGCCAGCAGCCCCGCGGCCGGACAGGGTGGCAATGAGCAGTTCTTC
clone size: -; V gene: TRBV10-1; J gene: TRBJ2-7; D gene: -; CDR3 protein: CASSDRGYPAYEQYF; CDR3 DNA: TGCGCCAGCAGTGATCGGGGCTATCCCGCCTACGAGCAGTACTTC
clone size: many; V gene: TRBV7-2; J gene: TRBJ1-3; D gene: -; CDR3 protein: CASSLEVSGGSGNTIYF; CDR3 DNA: TGTGCCAGCAGCTTAGAAGTGAGCGGGGGCTCTGGAAACACCATATATTTT
clone size: -; V gene: TRBV19; J gene: TRBJ2-1; D gene: TRBD1; CDR3 protein: CASSQDRNEQFF; CDR3 DNA: TGTGCCAGTAGTCAGGACAGGAATGAGCAGTTCTTC
clone size: -; V gene: TRBV5-4; J gene: TRBJ1-4; D gene: -; CDR3 protein: CASSQARQVSNEKLFF; CDR3 DNA: TGTGCCAGCAGCCAGGCCCGACAGGTCTCTAATGAAAAACTGTTTTTT
clone size: -; V gene: TRBV10-2; J gene: TRBJ1-6; D gene: -; CDR3 protein: CASSDGVTSPLHF; CDR3 DNA: TGCGCCAGCAGTGATGGGGTCACTTCACCCCTCCACTTT
clone size: -; V gene: TRBV28; J gene: TRBJ1-2; D gene: TRBD1; CDR3 protein: CASSYRGRDYGYTF; CDR3 DNA: TGTGCCAGCAGTTACAGGGGGCGCGACTATGGCTACACCTTC
clone size: few; V gene: TRBV28; J gene: TRBJ2-2; D gene: TRBD2; CDR3 protein: CASKTSGGTGELFF; CDR3 DNA: TGTGCCAGCAAGACTAGCGGGGGGACCGGGGAGCTGTTTTTT
clone size: -; V gene: TRBV5-6; J gene: TRBJ2-7; D gene: TRBD2; CDR3 protein: CASSLRTSLRSYEQYF; CDR3 DNA: TGTGCCAGCAGCCTTAGGACTAGCCTAAGGTCCTACGAGCAGTACTTC
clone size: -; V gene: TRBV27; J gene: TRBJ2-7; D gene: -; CDR3 protein: CASRYTGHTYEQYF; CDR3 DNA: TGTGCCAGCAGGTATACGGGACATACCTACGAGCAGTACTTC
clone size: -; V gene: TRBV2; J gene: TRBJ2-7; D gene: TRBD1; CDR3 protein: CASSTRTGGIYEQYF; CDR3 DNA: TGTGCCAGCAGTACCCGGACAGGGGGCATCTACGAGCAGTACTTC
clone size: few; V gene: TRBV11-3; J gene: TRBJ1-5; D gene: TRBD1; CDR3 protein: CASSLEFRTGVDVGNQPQHF; CDR3 DNA: TGTGCCAGCAGCTTAGAGTTCAGGACAGGGGTAGACGTGGGCAATCAGCCCCAGCATTTT
clone size: -; V gene: TRBV28; J gene: TRBJ1-4; D gene: -; CDR3 protein: CAVPGLGFNEKLFF; CDR3 DNA: TGTGCCGTCCCTGGCTTGGGGTTTAATGAAAAACTGTTTTTT
clone size: -; V gene: TRBV19; J gene: TRBJ1-5; D gene: -; CDR3 protein: CASRGPNQPQHF; CDR3 DNA: TGTGCCAGTAGGGGTCCCAATCAGCCCCAGCATTTT
clone size: many; V gene: TRBV2; J gene: TRBJ2-1; D gene: TRBD1; CDR3 protein: CASSRDRYNEQFF; CDR3 DNA: TGTGCCAGCAGTAGGGACAGGTACAATGAGCAGTTCTTC
clone size: -; V gene: TRBV6-1; J gene: TRBJ1-3; D gene: -; CDR3 protein: CASSEFTGLSGNTIYF; CDR3 DNA: TGTGCCAGCAGTGAATTTACTGGTCTCTCTGGAAACACCATATATTTT
clone size: -; V gene: TRBV29-1; J gene: TRBJ2-7; D gene: -; CDR3 protein: CSVRARERGYEQYF; CDR3 DNA: -
clone size: -; V gene: TRBV10-3; J gene: TRBJ1-1; D gene: -; CDR3 protein: CAISGGQTEAFF; CDR3 DNA: TGTGCCATCAGTGGTGGGCAGACTGAAGCTTTCTTT
clone size: -; V gene: TRBV10-3; J gene: TRBJ2-5; D gene: -; CDR3 protein: CAISEQGETQYF; CDR3 DNA: TGTGCCATCAGTGAGCAAGGGGAGACCCAGTACTTC
clone size: few; V gene: TRBV9; J gene: TRBJ2-1; D gene: TRBD2; CDR3 protein: CASSVEPRLASYNEQFF; CDR3 DNA: TGTGCCAGCAGCGTAGAGCCCAGACTAGCATCCTACAATGAGCAGTTCTTC
clone size: -; V gene: TRBV15; J gene: TRBJ1-4; D gene: TRBD1; CDR3 protein: CATSRYPGQISTNEKLFF; CDR3 DNA: TGTGCCACCAGCAGATACCCGGGACAGATCTCAACTAATGAAAAACTGTTTTTT
clone size: -; V gene: TRBV5-8; J gene: TRBJ1-1; D gene: TRBD1; CDR3 protein: CASSLISGQGSEAFF; CDR3 DNA: TGTGCCAGCAGCTTGATTTCCGGACAGGGAAGTGAAGCTTTCTTT
clone size: -; V gene: TRBV15; J gene: TRBJ2-2; D gene: -; CDR3 protein: CATSRGTTNTGELFF; CDR3 DNA: TGTGCCACCAGCAGAGGGACAACCAACACCGGGGAGCTGTTTTTT
clone size: -; V gene: TRBV27; J gene: TRBJ2-7; D gene: TRBD2; CDR3 protein: CASSLYPRGGSSYEQYF; CDR3 DNA: TGTGCCAGCAGTCTCTACCCTCGGGGAGGGAGCTCCTACGAGCAGTACTTC
clone size: -; V gene: TRBV5-1; J gene: TRBJ2-3; D gene: TRBD2; CDR3 protein: CASSDTSGDTDTQYF; CDR3 DNA: TGCGCCAGCAGCGACACTAGCGGGGACACAGATACGCAGTATTTT